This T cell receptor (beta chain) was retrieved from a study of shared clonotypes between healthy human individuals. On this clone: Its antigen remains unknown.

Whole-study findings and limits: Only a few donors were included, so the genetic and exposure-history diversity represented was limited.

Every subset's genomic DNA went evenly onto several immunoSEQ plates. Unsorted PBMC replicate PCRs drew on about 290 ng DNA, representing some 32,000 T cell genomes. This table comes from immunoSEQ multiplex PCR, and its TCRdb copy is limited to in-frame clones, with some not included. The sample consists of about 450,000 clones, 70% to 80% of them appearing once. The CDR3 has 15 residues. Germline V gene data show CDR1 as SGHRS and CDR2 as YFSETQ. V gave up 5 bases and J gave up 5 bases; unmatched junction bases: 11. The sample comprised PBMCs. This rearrangement joins TRBV5-1 to TRBJ1-1; TRBD1 matches 8 bases. The TCR was taken from a woman aged 40 to 50 in good health. Some clones in this sample may be carry-over from other donors' samples. This chain's CDR3 is CASRQDGRTGTEAFF. The CDR3 DNA reads as TGCGCCAGCAGACAGGACGGGCGGACAGGGACTGAAGCTTTCTTT.